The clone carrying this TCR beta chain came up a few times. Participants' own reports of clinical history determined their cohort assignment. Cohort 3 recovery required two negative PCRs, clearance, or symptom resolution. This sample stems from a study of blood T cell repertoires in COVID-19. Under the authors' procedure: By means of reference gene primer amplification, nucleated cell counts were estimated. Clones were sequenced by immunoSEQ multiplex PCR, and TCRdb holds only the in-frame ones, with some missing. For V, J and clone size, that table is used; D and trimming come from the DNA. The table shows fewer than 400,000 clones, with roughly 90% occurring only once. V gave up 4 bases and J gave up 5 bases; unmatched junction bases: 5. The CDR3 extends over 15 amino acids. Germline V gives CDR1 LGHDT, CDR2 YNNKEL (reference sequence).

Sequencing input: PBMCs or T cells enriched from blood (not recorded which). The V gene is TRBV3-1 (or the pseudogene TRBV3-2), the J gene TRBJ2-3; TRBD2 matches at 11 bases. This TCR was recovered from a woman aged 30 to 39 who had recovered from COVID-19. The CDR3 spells CASSLAGGPGDTQYF. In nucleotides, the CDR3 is TGTGCCAGCAGCCTAGCGGGGGGGCCAGGAGATACGCAGTATTTT.